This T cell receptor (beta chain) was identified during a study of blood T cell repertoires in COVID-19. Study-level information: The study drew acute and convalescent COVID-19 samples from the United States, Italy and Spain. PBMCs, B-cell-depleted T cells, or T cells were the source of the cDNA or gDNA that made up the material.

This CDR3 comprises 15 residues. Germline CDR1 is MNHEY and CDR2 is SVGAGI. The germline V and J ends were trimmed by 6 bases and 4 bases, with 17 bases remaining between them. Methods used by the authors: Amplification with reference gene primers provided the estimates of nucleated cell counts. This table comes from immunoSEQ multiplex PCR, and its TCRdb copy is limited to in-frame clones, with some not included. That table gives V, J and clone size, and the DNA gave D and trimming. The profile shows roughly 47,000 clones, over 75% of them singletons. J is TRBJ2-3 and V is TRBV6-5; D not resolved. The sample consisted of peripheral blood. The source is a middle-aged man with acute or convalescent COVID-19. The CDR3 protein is CASRETDGAADTQYF. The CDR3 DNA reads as TGTGCCAGCAGGGAGACGGATGGTGCTGCAGATACGCAGTATTTT.